The following is a T cell receptor beta chain sequence with its context. As originally analysed: Junction-only sequences produced by ImmunoSEQ had no quality scores, so filtering differed. Repertoires were generated with immunoSEQ multiplex PCR, while TCRdb's copy carries only in-frame clones and drops some. V, J and clone size reflect that table, while D and trimming were determined from the DNA. The profile shows 2 million to 3 million clones, over 85% of them singletons. This specimen belongs to a study of shared clonotypes between healthy human individuals. As for the study in general: Every donor yielded three CD4 naive, three CD4 memory, two CD8 naive and one CD8 memory plate.

Germline loops: CDR1 MDHEN, CDR2 SYDVKM. This CDR3 comprises 13 residues. Trimming took off 6 bases at V and 5 bases at J, with 13 bases between the two ends. This TCR came from a man aged 18-30 years in good health. Some clones in this sample may be carry-over from other donors' samples. The sequenced sample was naive CD4+ T cells from PBMCs. Subset meaning: CD45RA+ positively selected. The V gene is TRBV28, the J gene TRBJ1-2, with D uncertain. In nucleotides, the CDR3 is TGTGCCAGCAGAGCCGGGTCCCAATATGGCTACACCTTC. Amino acids: CASRAGSQYGYTF.